The 18 T cell receptor beta chains listed next were all sequenced from one sample in a study of vaccination effects on CD4 cells after COVID-19. Antigen-specific CD4+ T cells were first expanded with viral peptide pools by the ViraFEST assay and only then sequenced. Following culture for about 11 days, CD4+ T cells were isolated. Absence of prior SARS-CoV-2 infection characterized the vaccine recipients, who showed negative nucleocapsid antibodies. Using immunoSEQ multiplex PCR, the repertoire was profiled, and TCRdb retains in-frame clones only, with some absent. The sample contains some 65,000 clones, more than 70% of which appear only once. Their specific antigens are unknown. Here the sequenced sample was CD4+ T cells from PBMCs cultured with HCoV-NL63 spike peptides, taken before COVID-19 vaccination. The receptors shown here come from a human donor who received a COVID-19 vaccine.

The chain links TRBV19 to TRBJ2-3, with TRBD2 matching over 10 bases. V was pared by 5 bases and J by 0 bases, with 2 bases of the junction left unmatched. The CDR3 totals 15 residues. Germline V gives CDR1 LNHDA, CDR2 SQIVND (reference sequence). Written as DNA, the CDR3 is TGTGCCAGTAGTTCACTAGCGGGGAGCACAGATACGCAGTATTTT. The encoded protein is CASSSLAGSTDTQYF.

V and J are TRBV5-1 and TRBJ2-3, with 7 bases matching TRBD1. The CDR3 length is 15 residues. Germline V gene lookup returns CDR1 SGHRS and CDR2 YFSETQ. V lost 1 base, J lost 1 base, and 3 bases stayed unmatched. The CDR3 DNA reads TGCGCCAGCAGCTTGATAGGGGGCGGCACAGATACGCAGTATTTT. It translates to CASSLIGGGTDTQYF.

The genes are TRBV2 and TRBJ1-2; D gene ambiguous. Germline assignment: CDR1 SNHLY and CDR2 FYNNEI. The CDR3 extends over 13 amino acids. V gave up 11 bases and J gave up 5 bases, with 18 bases separating them. Here the CDR3 reads CAGYRVGDYGYTF. CDR3 in DNA: TGTGCCGGATATCGGGTTGGGGATTATGGCTACACCTTC. The full variable domain, in which reference TRBV2 and TRBJ1-2 provide the parts outside the CDR3, is EPEVTQTPSHQVTQMGQEVILRCVPISNHLYFYWYRQILGQKVEFLVSFYNNEISEKSEIFDDQFSVERPDGSNFTLKIRSTKLEDSAMYFCAGYRVGDYGYTFGSGTRLTVV.

J is TRBJ2-3 and V is TRBV5-4; maybe TRBD1 (6 bases). The germline gives CDR1 SGHNT, CDR2 YYREEE (reference sequence). This CDR3 is 13 amino acids long. With 3 bases removed from V and 2 bases from J, the gap between germline ends came to 7 bases. CDR3 residues: CASSWDNTDTQYF. In DNA, the CDR3 is TGTGCCAGCAGCTGGGACAACACAGATACGCAGTATTTT.

The genes are TRBV6-5 and TRBJ1-3; D ambiguous. This CDR3 contains 13 residues. Germline loops: CDR1 MNHEY, CDR2 SVGAGI. Trimming left V 6 bases short and J 0 bases short, with 6 bases between. The CDR3 loop reads CASSKVSGNTIYF. DNA of the CDR3: TGTGCCAGCAGCAAGGTCTCTGGAAACACCATATATTTT.

The CDR3 nucleotides are TGCGCCAGCAGCCTCGACTCAGGGACACGCACAGATACGCAGTATTTT. It specifies CASSLDSGTRTDTQYF. J is TRBJ2-3 and V is TRBV5-1; tentative D call: TRBD1 (6 bases). The CDR3 runs 16 residues. CDR1 is SGHRS, CDR2 YFSETQ, per germline. Trimming stripped 4 bases from V and 1 base from J, with 16 bases between.

The chain uses TRBV6-5 and TRBJ1-4; D gene unclear. The CDR3 covers 15 residues. The V gene's germline CDR1 is MNHEY and CDR2 SVGAGI. The V and J ends lost 3 bases and 4 bases respectively, with 12 bases between them. For the CDR3, the DNA is TGTGCCAGCAGTTATGCCCACGGAATTAATGAAAAACTGTTTTTT. The encoded protein is CASSYAHGINEKLFF.

The chain recombines TRBV5-6 with TRBJ2-2, with 9 bases identical to TRBD2. The ends lost 1 base at V and 4 bases at J; junction bases unmatched: 8. This CDR3 has 17 residues. Germline CDR1 SGHDT, CDR2 YYEEEE. DNA for the CDR3: TGTGCCAGCAGCTTGAACATAGCGGGGGCTGTCACCGGGGAGCTGTTTTTT. Translation: CASSLNIAGAVTGELFF.

The chain combines TRBV2 with TRBJ2-1; 7 bases map to TRBD2. CDR1 SNHLY and CDR2 FYNNEI come from the germline V gene. This CDR3 spans 14 amino acids. The V and J ends lost 6 bases and 3 bases, in that order; junction bases with no gene match: 5. The CDR3 region has the DNA TGTGCCAGCAGGGGAGGGACCTACTACAATGAGCAGTTCTTC. It encodes CASRGGTYYNEQFF. Variable domain in full (rest from reference TRBV2 and TRBJ2-1): EPEVTQTPSHQVTQMGQEVILRCVPISNHLYFYWYRQILGQKVEFLVSFYNNEISEKSEIFDDQFSVERPDGSNFTLKIRSTKLEDSAMYFCASRGGTYYNEQFFGPGTRLTVL.

The chain combines TRBV9 with TRBJ2-2; 8 bases agree with TRBD2. The CDR3 sequence is 19 residues long. Germline CDR1 SGDLS, CDR2 YYNGEE. The trim removed 3 bases at V and 0 bases at J, leaving 13 bases unmatched. CDR3 coding DNA: TGTGCCAGCAGCGGACGGTTGGAGCGGGGGCCCTCGAACACCGGGGAGCTGTTTTTT. Protein product: CASSGRLERGPSNTGELFF.

The chain is built from TRBV7-2 and TRBJ1-2; 7 positions agree with TRBD1. Per the germline V gene, CDR1 is SGHTA and CDR2 is FQGNSA. The ends lost 4 bases at V and 2 bases at J; junction bases unmatched: 7. This CDR3 has 15 residues. CDR3 amino acids: CASSSQGMGNYGYTF. The CDR3 DNA reads TGTGCCAGCAGCTCACAGGGGATGGGGAACTATGGCTACACCTTC. Variable domain in full (rest from reference TRBV7-2 and TRBJ1-2): GAGVSQSPSNKVTEKGKDVELRCDPISGHTALYWYRQSLGQGLEFLIYFQGNSAPDKSGLPSDRFSAERTGGSVSTLTIQRTQQEDSAVYLCASSSQGMGNYGYTFGSGTRLTVV.

This clone was recorded only once. The gene calls are TRBV6-5 and TRBJ2-2; 10 bases align to TRBD2. The trim removed 6 bases at V and 5 bases at J, leaving 3 bases unmatched. The length of the CDR3 is 14 residues. Germline CDR1 and CDR2: MNHEY and SVGAGI. The chain's CDR3 is CASRAGGRTGELFF. CDR3 sequence (DNA): TGTGCCAGCAGAGCGGGGGGGCGAACCGGGGAGCTGTTTTTT.

The chain combines TRBV3-1 (or the pseudogene TRBV3-2) with TRBJ2-2; 12 positions match TRBD2. V gave up 5 bases and J gave up 7 bases; unmatched junction bases: 8. Germline-derived CDR1 and CDR2 are LGHDT and YNNKEL (reference sequence). This CDR3 is built from 16 residues. This CDR3 reads CASSFGLAGRGGELFF. CDR3 nucleotides: TGTGCCAGCAGCTTCGGACTAGCGGGGAGGGGCGGGGAGCTGTTTTTT.

The chain recombines TRBV6-5 with TRBJ2-5; no firm D call. CDR1 is MNHEY and CDR2 is SVGAGI in the germline V gene. CDR3 size: 12 residues. Trimming cost V 8 bases and J 5 bases, with 12 bases left between them. The CDR3 loop is CASSPSVETQYF. CDR3 bases: TGTGCCAGCTCCCCTTCGGTGGAGACCCAGTACTTC.

V and J are TRBV19 and TRBJ2-4, with TRBD2 identical over 9 bases. The length of the CDR3 is 15 residues. V shed 2 bases, J shed 1 base, and the junction held 0 bases outside the gene matches. Germline CDR1 is LNHDA and CDR2 is SQIVND (reference sequence). The CDR3 reads CASSITSGAKNIQYF. The DNA of the CDR3 is TGTGCCAGTAGTATAACTAGCGGGGCCAAAAACATTCAGTACTTC.

V and J are TRBV5-1 and TRBJ2-3; 7 nucleotides match TRBD1. V gave up 4 bases and J gave up 0 bases; unmatched junction bases: 5. The CDR3 sequence is 15 residues long. Germline V gives CDR1 SGHRS, CDR2 YFSETQ. The CDR3 region is CASSIQGSSTDTQYF. The CDR3 DNA reads as TGCGCCAGCAGCATACAGGGGTCTAGCACAGATACGCAGTATTTT.

This chain links TRBV19 with TRBJ1-2; possibly TRBD1 for D (5 bases). Trimming removed 1 base from V and 5 bases from J, with 26 bases in between. The CDR3 has 19 amino acids. Germline assignment: CDR1 LNHDA and CDR2 SQIVND (reference sequence). In nucleotides, the CDR3 is TGTGCCAGTAGTATAGTCTGGCTTGGGACCTCTTCGTCTTTTTATGGCTACACCTTC. It is translated as CASSIVWLGTSSSFYGYTF.

V and J are TRBV19 and TRBJ2-4; a possible D gene is TRBD2 (7 bases). V was trimmed by 6 bases and J by 1 base, leaving 10 bases between them. Per the germline V gene, CDR1 is LNHDA and CDR2 is SQIVND (reference sequence). CDR3 size: 14 residues. In nucleotides, the CDR3 is TGTGCCAGTAGGCCGGGGGGCGCCAAAAACATTCAGTACTTC. Translating it yields CASRPGGAKNIQYF.